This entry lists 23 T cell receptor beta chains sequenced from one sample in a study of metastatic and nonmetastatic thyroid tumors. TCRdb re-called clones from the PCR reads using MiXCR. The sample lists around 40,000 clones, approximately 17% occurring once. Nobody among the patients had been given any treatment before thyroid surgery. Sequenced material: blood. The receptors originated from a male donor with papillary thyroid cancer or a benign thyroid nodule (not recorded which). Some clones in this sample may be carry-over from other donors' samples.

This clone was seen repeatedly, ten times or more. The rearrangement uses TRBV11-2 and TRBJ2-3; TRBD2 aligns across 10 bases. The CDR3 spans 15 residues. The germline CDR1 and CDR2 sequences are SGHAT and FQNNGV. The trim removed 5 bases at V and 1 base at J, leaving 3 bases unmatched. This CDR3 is CASSPGLAGTDTQYF. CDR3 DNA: TGTGCCAGCAGCCCAGGACTAGCGGGCACAGATACGCAGTATTTT.

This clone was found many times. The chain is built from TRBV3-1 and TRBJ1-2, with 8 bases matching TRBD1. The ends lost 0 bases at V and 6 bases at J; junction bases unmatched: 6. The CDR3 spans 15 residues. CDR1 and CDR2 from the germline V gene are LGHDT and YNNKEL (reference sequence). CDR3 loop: CASSQDPEDRDGYTF. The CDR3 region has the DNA TGTGCCAGCAGCCAAGATCCGGAGGACAGGGATGGCTACACCTTC.

The CDR3 DNA reads as TGTGCCAGCAGCCCCGCCGCAGACAGGGGTTCGCTTGGGGAGCTGTTTTTT. Translating it yields CASSPAADRGSLGELFF. The rearrangement links TRBV7-3 to TRBJ2-2; TRBD1 matches 8 bases. Germline CDR1 and CDR2: SGHTA and FQGTGA. CDR3 size: 17 residues. Germline trimming cut 5 bases from V and 8 bases from J; bases unmatched to any gene: 16. Full variable domain (missing parts from reference TRBV7-3 and TRBJ2-2): GAGVSQTPSNKVTEKGKYVELRCDPISGHTALYWYRQSLGQGPEFLIYFQGTGAADDSGLPNDRFFAVRPEGSVSTLKIQRTERGDSAVYLCASSPAADRGSLGELFFGEGSRLTVL.

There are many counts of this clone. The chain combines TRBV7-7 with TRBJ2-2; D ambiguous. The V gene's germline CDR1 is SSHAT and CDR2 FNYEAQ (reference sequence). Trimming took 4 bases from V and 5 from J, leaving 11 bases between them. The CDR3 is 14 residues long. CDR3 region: CASSSTPTTGELFF. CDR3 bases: TGTGCCAGCAGCTCCACCCCAACTACCGGGGAGCTGTTTTTT.

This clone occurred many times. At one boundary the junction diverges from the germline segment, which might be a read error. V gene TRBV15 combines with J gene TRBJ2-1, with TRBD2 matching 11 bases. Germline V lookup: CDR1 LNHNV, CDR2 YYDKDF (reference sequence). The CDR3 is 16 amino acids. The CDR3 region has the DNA TGTGCCACCAGCAGAGATCCCTTTCGGACTAGCGGGCACCAGGTCTTC. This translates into CATSRDPFRTSGHQVF. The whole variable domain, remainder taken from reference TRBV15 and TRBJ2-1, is DAMVIQNPRYQVTQFGKPVTLSCSQTLNHNVMYWYQQKSSQAPKLLFHYYDKDFNNEADTPDNFQSRRPNTSFCFLDIRSPGLGDTAMYLCATSRDPFRTSGHQVFGPGTRLTVL.

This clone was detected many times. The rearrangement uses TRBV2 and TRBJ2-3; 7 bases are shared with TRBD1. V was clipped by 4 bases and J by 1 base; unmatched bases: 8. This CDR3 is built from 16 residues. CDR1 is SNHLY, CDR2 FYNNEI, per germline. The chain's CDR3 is CASSGRQGWGTDTQYF. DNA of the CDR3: TGTGCCAGCAGTGGCCGACAGGGTTGGGGCACAGATACGCAGTATTTT.

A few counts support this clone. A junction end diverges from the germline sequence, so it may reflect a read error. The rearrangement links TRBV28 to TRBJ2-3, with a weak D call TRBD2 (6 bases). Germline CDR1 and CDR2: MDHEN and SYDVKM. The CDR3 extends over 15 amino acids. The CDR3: CASTPTGGVRDAQYF. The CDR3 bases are TGTGCCAGCACCCCCACTGGAGGGGTGAGAGATGCGCAGTATTTT.

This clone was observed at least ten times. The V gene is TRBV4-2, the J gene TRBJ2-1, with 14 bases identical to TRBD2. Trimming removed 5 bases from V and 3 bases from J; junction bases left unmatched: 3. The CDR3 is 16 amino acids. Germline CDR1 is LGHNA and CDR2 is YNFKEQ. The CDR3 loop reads CASSWGLAGDYNEQFF. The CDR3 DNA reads TGTGCCAGCAGCTGGGGACTAGCGGGGGACTACAATGAGCAGTTCTTC.

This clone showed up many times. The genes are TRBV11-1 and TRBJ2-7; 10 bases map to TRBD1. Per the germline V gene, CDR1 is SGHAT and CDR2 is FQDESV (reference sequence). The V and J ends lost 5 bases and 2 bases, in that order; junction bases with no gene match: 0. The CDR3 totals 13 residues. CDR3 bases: TGTGCCAGCAGCGACAGGGGGCCCTACGAGCAGTACTTC. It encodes CASSDRGPYEQYF.

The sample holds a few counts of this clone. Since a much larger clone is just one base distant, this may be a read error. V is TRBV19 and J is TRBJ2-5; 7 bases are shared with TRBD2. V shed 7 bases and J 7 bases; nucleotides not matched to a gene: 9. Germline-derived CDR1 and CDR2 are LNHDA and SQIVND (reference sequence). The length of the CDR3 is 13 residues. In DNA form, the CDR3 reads TGTGCCAGTACTAAAAGCTCGGGGGGGACCCAGTACTTC. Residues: CASTKSSGGTQYF.

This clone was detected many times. CDR3 region: CAIPTGPSSGANVLTF. Here the CDR3 DNA reads TGTGCCATTCCGACAGGCCCTAGCTCTGGGGCCAACGTCCTGACTTTC. The chain links TRBV10-3 to TRBJ2-6, with a weak D call TRBD1 (6 bases). The V end lost 9 bases, the J end lost 0 bases, and 15 bases lay between the germline ends. The V gene's germline CDR1 is ENHRY and CDR2 SYGVKD. There are 16 residues in the CDR3.

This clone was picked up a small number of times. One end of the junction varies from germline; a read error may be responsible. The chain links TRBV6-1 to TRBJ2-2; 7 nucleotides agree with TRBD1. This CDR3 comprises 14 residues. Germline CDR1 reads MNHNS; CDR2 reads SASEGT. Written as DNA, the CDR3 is TGTGCCATTCCGGGACAGTGGAACACCGTGGAGCTGTTTTTT. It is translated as CAIPGQWNTVELFF.

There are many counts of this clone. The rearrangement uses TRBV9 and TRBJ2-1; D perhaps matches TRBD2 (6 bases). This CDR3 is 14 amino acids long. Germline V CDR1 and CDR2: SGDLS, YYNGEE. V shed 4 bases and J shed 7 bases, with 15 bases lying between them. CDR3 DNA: TGTGCCAGCAGCCTAGGGGCCGCGGGGAATGAGCAGTTCTTC. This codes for CASSLGAAGNEQFF.

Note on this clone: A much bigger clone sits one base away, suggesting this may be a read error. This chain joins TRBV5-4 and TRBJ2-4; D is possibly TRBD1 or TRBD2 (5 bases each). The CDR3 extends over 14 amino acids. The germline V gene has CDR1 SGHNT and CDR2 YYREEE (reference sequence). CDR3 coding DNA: TGTGCCAGCAGCTTACCGGGGCCAAGGAATGAGCATTTCTTC. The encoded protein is CASSLPGPRNEHFF.

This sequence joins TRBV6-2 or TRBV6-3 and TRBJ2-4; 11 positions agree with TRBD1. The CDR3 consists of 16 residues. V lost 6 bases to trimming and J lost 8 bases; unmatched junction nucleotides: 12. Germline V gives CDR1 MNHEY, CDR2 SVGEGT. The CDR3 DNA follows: TGTGCCAGCAGGACACCTTGCGGGACAGGGGGTGACATTCAGTACTTC. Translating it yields CASRTPCGTGGDIQYF.

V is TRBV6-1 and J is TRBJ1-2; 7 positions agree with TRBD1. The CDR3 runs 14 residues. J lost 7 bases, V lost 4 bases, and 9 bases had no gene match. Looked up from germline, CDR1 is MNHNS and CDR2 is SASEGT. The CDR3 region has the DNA TGTGCCAGCAGTGCTTCGGACAGGATATCTGGCTACACCTTC. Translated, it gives CASSASDRISGYTF.

The CDR3, as DNA: TGTGCCAGCAACCCTATGGGGACAGGAAACTACGAGCAGTACTTC. Translation gives CASNPMGTGNYEQYF. The chain has TRBV7-8 and TRBJ2-7, with 8 bases matching TRBD1. The CDR3 totals 15 residues. The germline V gene encodes CDR1 SGHVS and CDR2 FQNEAQ. After removal of 7 bases from V and 3 bases from J, the junction contained 11 bases not matched to a gene.

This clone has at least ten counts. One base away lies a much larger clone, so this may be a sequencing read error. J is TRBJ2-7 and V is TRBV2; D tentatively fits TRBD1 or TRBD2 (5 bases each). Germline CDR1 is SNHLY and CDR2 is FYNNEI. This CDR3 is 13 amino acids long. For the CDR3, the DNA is TGTGTCAGCAGTGAAGGGACCTCCTACGAGCAGTACTTC. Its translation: CVSSEGTSYEQYF.

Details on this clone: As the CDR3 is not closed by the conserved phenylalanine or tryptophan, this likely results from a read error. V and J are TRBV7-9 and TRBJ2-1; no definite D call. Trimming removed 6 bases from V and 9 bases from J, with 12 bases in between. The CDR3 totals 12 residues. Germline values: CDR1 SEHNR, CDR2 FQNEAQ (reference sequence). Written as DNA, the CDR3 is TGTGCCAGCAGTTTACGCGGCGGTGAGCAGTTCCTC. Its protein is CASSLRGGEQFL.

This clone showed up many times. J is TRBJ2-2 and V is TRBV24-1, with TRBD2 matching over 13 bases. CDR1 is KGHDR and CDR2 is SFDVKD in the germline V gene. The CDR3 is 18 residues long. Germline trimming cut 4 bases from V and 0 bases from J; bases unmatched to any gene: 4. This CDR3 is CATSDWGLAGSNTGELFF. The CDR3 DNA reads TGTGCCACCAGTGACTGGGGACTAGCGGGGTCGAACACCGGGGAGCTGTTTTTT.

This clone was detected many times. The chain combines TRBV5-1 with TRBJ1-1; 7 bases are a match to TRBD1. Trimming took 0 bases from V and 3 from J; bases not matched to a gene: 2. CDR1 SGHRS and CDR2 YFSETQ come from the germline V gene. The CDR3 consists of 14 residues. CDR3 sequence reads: CASSLGQGYTEAFF. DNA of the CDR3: TGCGCCAGCAGCTTGGGACAGGGATACACTGAAGCTTTCTTT.

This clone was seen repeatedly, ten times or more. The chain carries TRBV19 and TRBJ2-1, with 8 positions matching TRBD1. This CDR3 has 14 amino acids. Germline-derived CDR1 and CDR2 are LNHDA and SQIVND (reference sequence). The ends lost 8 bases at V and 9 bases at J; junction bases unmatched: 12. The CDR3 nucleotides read TGTGCCAGTTCCCCATTAGGACAGGGTGGTGAGCAGTTCTTC. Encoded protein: CASSPLGQGGEQFF.

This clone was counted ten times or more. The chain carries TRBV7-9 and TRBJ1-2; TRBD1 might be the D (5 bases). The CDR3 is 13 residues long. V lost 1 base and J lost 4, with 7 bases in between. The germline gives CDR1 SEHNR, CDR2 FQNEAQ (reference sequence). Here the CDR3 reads CASSLGQSYGYTF. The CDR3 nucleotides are TGTGCCAGCAGCTTAGGACAGAGCTATGGCTACACCTTC.